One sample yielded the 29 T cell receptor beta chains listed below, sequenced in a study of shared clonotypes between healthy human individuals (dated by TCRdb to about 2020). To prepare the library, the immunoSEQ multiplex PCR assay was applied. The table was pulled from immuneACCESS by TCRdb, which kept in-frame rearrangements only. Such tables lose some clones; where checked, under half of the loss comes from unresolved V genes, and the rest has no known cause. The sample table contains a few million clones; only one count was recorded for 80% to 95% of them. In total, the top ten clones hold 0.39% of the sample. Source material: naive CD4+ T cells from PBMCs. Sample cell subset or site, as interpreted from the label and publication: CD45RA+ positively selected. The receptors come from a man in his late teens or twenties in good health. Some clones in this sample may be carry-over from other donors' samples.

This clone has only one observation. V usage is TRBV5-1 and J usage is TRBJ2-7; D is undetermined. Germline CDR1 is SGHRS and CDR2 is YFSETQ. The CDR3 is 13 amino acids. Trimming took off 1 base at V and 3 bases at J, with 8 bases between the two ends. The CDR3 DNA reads TGCGCCAGCAGCTTGATGGGCGACTACGAGCAGTACTTC. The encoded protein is CASSLMGDYEQYF.

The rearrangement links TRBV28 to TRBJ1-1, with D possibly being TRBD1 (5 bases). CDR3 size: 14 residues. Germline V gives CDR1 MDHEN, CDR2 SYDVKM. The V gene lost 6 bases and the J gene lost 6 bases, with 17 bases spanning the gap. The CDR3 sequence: CASSTGTTLAEAFF. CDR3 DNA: TGTGCCAGCAGCACCGGGACCACTCTCGCTGAAGCTTTCTTT.

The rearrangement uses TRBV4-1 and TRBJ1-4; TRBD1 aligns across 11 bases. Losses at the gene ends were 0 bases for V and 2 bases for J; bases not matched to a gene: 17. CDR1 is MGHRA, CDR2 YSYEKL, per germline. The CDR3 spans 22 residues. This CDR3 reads CASSQDRWPGTGGLPTNEKLFF. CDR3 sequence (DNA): TGCGCCAGCAGCCAAGATCGTTGGCCCGGGACAGGGGGTCTTCCTACTAATGAAAAACTGTTTTTT.

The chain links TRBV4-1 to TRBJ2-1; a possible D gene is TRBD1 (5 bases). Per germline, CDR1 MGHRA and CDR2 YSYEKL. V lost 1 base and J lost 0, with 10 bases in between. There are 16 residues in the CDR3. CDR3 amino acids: CASSQVAGISYNEQFF. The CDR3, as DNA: TGCGCCAGCAGCCAAGTGGCAGGGATCTCCTACAATGAGCAGTTCTTC.

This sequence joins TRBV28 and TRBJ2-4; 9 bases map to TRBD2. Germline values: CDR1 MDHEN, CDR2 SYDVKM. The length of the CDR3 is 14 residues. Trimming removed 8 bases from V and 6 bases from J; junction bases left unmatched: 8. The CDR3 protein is CASGSTSGGNIQYF. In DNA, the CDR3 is TGTGCCAGCGGATCGACTAGCGGTGGAAACATTCAGTACTTC.

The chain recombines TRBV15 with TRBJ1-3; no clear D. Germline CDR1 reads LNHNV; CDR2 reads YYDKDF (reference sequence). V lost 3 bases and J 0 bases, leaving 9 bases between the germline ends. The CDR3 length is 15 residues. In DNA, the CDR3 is TGTGCCACCAGCAGGGGAGGCCGCTCTGGAAACACCATATATTTT. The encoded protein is CATSRGGRSGNTIYF.

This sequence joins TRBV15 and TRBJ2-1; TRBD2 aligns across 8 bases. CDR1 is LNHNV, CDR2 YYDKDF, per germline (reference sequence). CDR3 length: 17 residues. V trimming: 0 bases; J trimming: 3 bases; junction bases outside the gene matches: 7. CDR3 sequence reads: CATSRDLAGYFYNEQFF. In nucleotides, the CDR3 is TGTGCCACCAGCAGAGATTTAGCGGGATACTTCTACAATGAGCAGTTCTTC. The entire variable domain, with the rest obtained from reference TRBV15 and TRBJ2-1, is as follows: DAMVIQNPRYQVTQFGKPVTLSCSQTLNHNVMYWYQQKSSQAPKLLFHYYDKDFNNEADTPDNFQSRRPNTSFCFLDIRSPGLGDTAMYLCATSRDLAGYFYNEQFFGPGTRLTVL.

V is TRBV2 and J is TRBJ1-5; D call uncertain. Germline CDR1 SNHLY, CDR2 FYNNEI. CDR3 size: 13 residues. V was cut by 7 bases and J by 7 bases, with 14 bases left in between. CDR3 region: CASNVMDRQPQHF. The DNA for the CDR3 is TGTGCCAGCAACGTCATGGATAGGCAGCCCCAGCATTTT. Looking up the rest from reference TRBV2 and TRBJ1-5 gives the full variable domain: EPEVTQTPSHQVTQMGQEVILRCVPISNHLYFYWYRQILGQKVEFLVSFYNNEISEKSEIFDDQFSVERPDGSNFTLKIRSTKLEDSAMYFCASNVMDRQPQHFGDGTRLSIL.

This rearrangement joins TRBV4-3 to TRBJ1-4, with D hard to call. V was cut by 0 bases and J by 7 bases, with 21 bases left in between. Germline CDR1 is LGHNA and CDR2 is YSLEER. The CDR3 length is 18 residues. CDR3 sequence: CASSQEGSNPRSGEKLFF. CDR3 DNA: TGCGCCAGCAGCCAAGAGGGGTCAAACCCAAGAAGCGGTGAAAAACTGTTTTTT.

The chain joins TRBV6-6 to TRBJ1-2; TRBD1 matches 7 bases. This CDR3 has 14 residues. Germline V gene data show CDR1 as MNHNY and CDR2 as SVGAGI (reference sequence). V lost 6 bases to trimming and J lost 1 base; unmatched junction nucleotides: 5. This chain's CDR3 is CASSRDSVNYGYTF. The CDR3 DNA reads TGTGCCAGCAGCCGGGACAGCGTTAACTATGGCTACACCTTC.

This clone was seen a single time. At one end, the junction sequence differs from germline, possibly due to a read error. CDR3 coding DNA: TGCAGCGTCCGAGGACAGGGAAAAGACACCCAGTACTTC. Encoded protein: CSVRGQGKDTQYF. The chain links TRBV29-1 to TRBJ2-5; 8 bases match TRBD1. The germline V gene encodes CDR1 SQVTM and CDR2 ANQGSEA. This CDR3 is 13 amino acids long.

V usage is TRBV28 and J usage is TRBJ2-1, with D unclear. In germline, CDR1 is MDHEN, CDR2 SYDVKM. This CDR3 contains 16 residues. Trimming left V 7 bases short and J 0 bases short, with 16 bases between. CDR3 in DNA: TGTGCCAGCACCTCAGAGGCATTGAGCTCCTACAATGAGCAGTTCTTC. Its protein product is CASTSEALSSYNEQFF.

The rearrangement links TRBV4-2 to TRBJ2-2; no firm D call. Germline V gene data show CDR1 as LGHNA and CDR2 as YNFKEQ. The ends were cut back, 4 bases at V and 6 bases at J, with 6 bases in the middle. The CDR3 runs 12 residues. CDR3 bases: TGTGCCAGCAGCCCGGTTTCCGGGGAGCTGTTTTTT. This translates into CASSPVSGELFF.

CDR3 nucleotides: TGTGCCAGCAGTACCCGTGGCAGGGGGCATGAAAAACTGTTTTTT. Its protein product is CASSTRGRGHEKLFF. The chain employs TRBV28 and TRBJ1-4, with 8 nucleotides matching TRBD1. Per germline, CDR1 MDHEN and CDR2 SYDVKM. This CDR3 region has 15 residues. Trimming cost V 5 bases and J 6 bases; bases outside gene matches: 8.

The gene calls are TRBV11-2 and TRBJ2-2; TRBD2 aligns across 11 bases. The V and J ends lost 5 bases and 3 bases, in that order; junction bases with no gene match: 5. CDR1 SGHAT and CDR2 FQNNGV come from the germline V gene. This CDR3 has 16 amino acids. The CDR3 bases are TGTGCCAGCAGCGAAATAGCGGGAGGGCACACCGGGGAGCTGTTTTTT. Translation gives CASSEIAGGHTGELFF.

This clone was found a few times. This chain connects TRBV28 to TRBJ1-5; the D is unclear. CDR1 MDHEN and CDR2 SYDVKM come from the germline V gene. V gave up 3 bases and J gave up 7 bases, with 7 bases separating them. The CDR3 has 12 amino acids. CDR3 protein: CASSLFMQPQHF. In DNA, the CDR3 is TGTGCCAGCAGTTTGTTCATGCAGCCCCAGCATTTT.

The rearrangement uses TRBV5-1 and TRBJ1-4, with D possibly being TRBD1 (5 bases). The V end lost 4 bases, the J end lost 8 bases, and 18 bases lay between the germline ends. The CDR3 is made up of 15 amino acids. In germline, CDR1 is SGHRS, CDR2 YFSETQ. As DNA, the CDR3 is TGCGCCAGCAGCCTAAGTTCCAGGGTCTGGGAAAAACTGTTTTTT. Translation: CASSLSSRVWEKLFF.

As DNA, the CDR3 is TGTGCCAGTAGTATTCTAGCGGGTACCCCCTACGAGCAGTACTTC. Its protein product is CASSILAGTPYEQYF. V is TRBV19 and J is TRBJ2-7; 8 positions match TRBD2. The CDR3 is 15 residues long. Trimming removed 3 bases from V and 2 bases from J; junction bases left unmatched: 6. In germline, CDR1 is LNHDA, CDR2 SQIVND (reference sequence).

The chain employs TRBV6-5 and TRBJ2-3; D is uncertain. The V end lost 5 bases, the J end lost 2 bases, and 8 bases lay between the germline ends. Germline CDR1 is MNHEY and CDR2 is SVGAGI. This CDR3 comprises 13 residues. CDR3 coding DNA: TGTGCCAGCAGTCCGGATTACACAGATACGCAGTATTTT. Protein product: CASSPDYTDTQYF.

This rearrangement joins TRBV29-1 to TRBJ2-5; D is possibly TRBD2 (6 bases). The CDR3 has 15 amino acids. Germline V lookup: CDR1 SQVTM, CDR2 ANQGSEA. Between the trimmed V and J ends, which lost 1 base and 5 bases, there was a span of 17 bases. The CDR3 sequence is CSVEGWKGTGETQYF. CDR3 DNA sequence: TGCAGCGTTGAAGGGTGGAAAGGGACTGGGGAGACCCAGTACTTC. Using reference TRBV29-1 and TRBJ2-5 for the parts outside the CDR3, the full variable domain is SAVISQKPSRDICQRGTSLTIQCQVDSQVTMMFWYRQQPGQSLTLIATANQGSEATYESGFVIDKFPISRPNLTFSTLTVSNMSPEDSSIYLCSVEGWKGTGETQYFGPGTRLLVL.

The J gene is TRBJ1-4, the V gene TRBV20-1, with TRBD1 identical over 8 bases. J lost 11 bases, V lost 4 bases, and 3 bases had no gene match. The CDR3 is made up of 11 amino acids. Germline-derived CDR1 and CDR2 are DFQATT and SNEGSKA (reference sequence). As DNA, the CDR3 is TGCAGTGCTAATGGACAGGGCAAACTGTTTTTT. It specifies CSANGQGKLFF.

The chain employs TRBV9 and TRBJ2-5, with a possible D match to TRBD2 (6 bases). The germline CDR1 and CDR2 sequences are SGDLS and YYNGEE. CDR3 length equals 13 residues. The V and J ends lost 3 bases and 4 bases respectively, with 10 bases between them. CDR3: CASSASGGETQYF. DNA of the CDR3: TGTGCCAGCAGCGCCTCCGGGGGAGAGACCCAGTACTTC.

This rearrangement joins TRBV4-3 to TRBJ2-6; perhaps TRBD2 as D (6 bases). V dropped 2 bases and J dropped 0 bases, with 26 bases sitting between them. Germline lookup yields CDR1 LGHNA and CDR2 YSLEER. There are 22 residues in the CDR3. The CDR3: CASSQSPFFRGDFLSGANVLTF. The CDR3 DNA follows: TGCGCCAGCAGCCAAAGTCCTTTTTTTCGCGGGGATTTTCTCTCTGGGGCCAACGTCCTGACTTTC.

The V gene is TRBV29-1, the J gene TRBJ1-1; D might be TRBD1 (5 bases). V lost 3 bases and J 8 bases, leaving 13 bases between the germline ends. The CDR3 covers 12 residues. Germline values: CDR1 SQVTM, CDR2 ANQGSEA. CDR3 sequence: CSVENSGIEAFF. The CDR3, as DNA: TGCAGCGTTGAGAACTCAGGGATCGAAGCTTTCTTT.

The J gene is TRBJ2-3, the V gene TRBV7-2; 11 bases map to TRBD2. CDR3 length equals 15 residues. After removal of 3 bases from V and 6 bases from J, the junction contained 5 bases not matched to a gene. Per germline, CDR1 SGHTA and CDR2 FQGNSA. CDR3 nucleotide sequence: TGTGCCAGCAGCTTTAGCGGGAGGGCCTCGGATACGCAGTATTTT. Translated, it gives CASSFSGRASDTQYF.

The CDR3: CASSYLRGENQPQHF. In DNA form, the CDR3 reads TGTGCCAGCAGTTACCTTCGGGGGGAAAATCAGCCCCAGCATTTT. This chain uses TRBV6-6 with TRBJ1-5, with a weak D call TRBD1 (5 bases). Between the trimmed V and J ends, which lost 2 bases and 4 bases, there was a span of 12 bases. CDR3 size: 15 residues. The germline CDR1 and CDR2 sequences are MNHNY and SVGAGI (reference sequence).

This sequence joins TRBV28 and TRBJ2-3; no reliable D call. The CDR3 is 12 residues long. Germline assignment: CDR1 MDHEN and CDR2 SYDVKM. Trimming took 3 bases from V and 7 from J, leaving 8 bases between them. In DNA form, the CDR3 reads TGTGCCAGCAGTTTCCACGTGAATACGCAGTATTTT. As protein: CASSFHVNTQYF.

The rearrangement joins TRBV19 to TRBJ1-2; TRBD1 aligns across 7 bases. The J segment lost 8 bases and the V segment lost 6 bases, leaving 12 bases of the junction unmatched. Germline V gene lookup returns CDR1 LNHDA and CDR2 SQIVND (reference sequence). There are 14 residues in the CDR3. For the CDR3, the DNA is TGTGCCAGTAGGCCGGGACAGAGGGTTTTCGGCTACACCTTC. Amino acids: CASRPGQRVFGYTF.

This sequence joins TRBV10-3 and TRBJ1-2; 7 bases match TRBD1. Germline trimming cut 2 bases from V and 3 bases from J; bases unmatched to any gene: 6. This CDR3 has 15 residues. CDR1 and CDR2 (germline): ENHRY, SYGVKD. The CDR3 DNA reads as TGTGCCATCAGTGAGCCGACCGGGACAGACTATGGCTACACCTTC. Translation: CAISEPTGTDYGYTF.